This entry features one T cell receptor beta chain sequence. What this receptor recognizes is not known. Base-call qualities are not available, and no considerably larger clone is one nucleotide away. Separate from the approximately 700-subject first cohort, the validation cohort of 90 to 150 subjects was the group to which the donors belonged. Library generation was performed with the immunoSEQ multiplex PCR assay. Concerning the study's data processing: A statistical classification framework was built for diagnosing cytomegalovirus status from the catalog of TCR beta chain sequences. TCRdb's version of the immuneACCESS table is confined to in-frame rearrangements and falls short of the full clone set. An unresolved V gene accounts for under half of the shortfall where checked; the remainder is of unknown origin. That table gives V, J and clone size, and the DNA gave D and trimming. The sample table holds about 180,000 clones, of which around nine tenths were seen once. 1.4% of the sample is held by the ten biggest clonotypes.

This sample is part of a study of cytomegalovirus exposure and HLA in healthy donors listed by TCRdb under 2017. About the investigation overall: According to a later analysis, the 120 or so validation repertoires were produced on the same platform as the 666 repertoires of the first cohort. High-throughput TCR immunosequencing, statistical association of individual TCRs with disease status, and machine learning were combined to predict cytomegalovirus infection status. Besides the first cohort of some 670 subjects, a separate validation cohort made up of over a hundred different subjects was used. The aim of the study was to test whether cataloging public T cell receptors could identify signatures of past pathogen exposure. Results the study describes overall, beyond this receptor: Across donors, most TCR sequences were observed very rarely, whereas some public TCRs were present in many individuals. The study listed 164 TCR beta chains as associated with cytomegalovirus. The authors suggested that the approach could potentially be generalized to other disease states and immunological phenotypes. The validation cohort had no HLA typing available for a later analysis, so co-occurrence within that cohort was assessed over all 120 or so repertoires. A later analysis found that TCRs clustered in the first cohort also tended to co-occur in the roughly 120 validation repertoires, with more than 90% of cluster scores above 0. A few of the identified cytomegalovirus-associated TCR beta chains were confirmed in vitro to be specific for cytomegalovirus antigens. The classifier was reported to diagnose cytomegalovirus status with high specificity and sensitivity in both the original and validation cohorts.

Trimming at the junction amounts to 1 base on V and 3 bases on J, and the germline ends lie 13 bases apart. The germline V gene provides CDR1 SGHTA and CDR2 FQGNSA. The CDR3 contains 16 residues, cysteine and phenylalanine counted. Of the read, only the CDR3 DNA is kept; its 48 bases are in frame from base 1. Material for sequencing was PBMCs. Rearrangement joined TRBV7-2 to TRBJ1-5, and the D gene may be TRBD1, 5 bases matching. This TCR was recovered from a woman aged 25 to 45 in good health and CMV-seronegative. The DNA is TGTGCCAGCAGCTTAGATTCCCAGGGCCCCAATCAGCCCCAGCATTTT. Its amino acids are CASSLDSQGPNQPQHF.